These 17 T cell receptor beta chains share one sample of origin, sequenced in a study of cytomegalovirus exposure and HLA in healthy donors. TCRdb's copy holds only in-frame clones and misses some; the assay was immunoSEQ multiplex PCR. The sample includes roughly 150,000 clones, approximately 89% of them seen just once. What was sequenced was PBMCs. These receptor sequences come from a man younger than 35 in good health and CMV-seropositive.

The chain has TRBV5-1 and TRBJ2-7; D is perhaps TRBD2 (6 bases). The CDR3 spans 15 residues. V was pared by 0 bases and J by 2 bases, with 12 bases between. The germline gives CDR1 SGHRS, CDR2 YFSETQ. The CDR3 here is CASSLVGGSTYEQYF. The CDR3 DNA reads as TGCGCCAGCAGCTTGGTAGGAGGGAGTACCTACGAGCAGTACTTC.

The CDR3 sequence is CASSQDRGYGYTF. CDR3 coding DNA: TGTGCCAGCAGCCAAGACAGGGGATATGGCTACACCTTC. The V call is TRBV14, the J call TRBJ1-2, with D tentatively TRBD1 (6 bases). Trimming shortened V by 0 bases and J by 5 bases, and 7 bases separated the two germline ends. In germline, CDR1 is SGHDN, CDR2 FVKESK. The CDR3 is 13 residues long.

This clone has a single count. The chain uses TRBV11-3 and TRBJ2-1; 7 nucleotides match TRBD1. Germline trimming cut 2 bases from V and 3 bases from J; bases unmatched to any gene: 4. This CDR3 spans 15 amino acids. Germline CDR1 SGHNT, CDR2 YENEEA. The CDR3 loop is CASSLRGLDYNEQFF. The CDR3 DNA reads TGTGCCAGCAGCTTAAGGGGGCTAGACTACAATGAGCAGTTCTTC.

CDR3 loop: CASSRGATNEKLFF. The CDR3 bases are TGTGCCAGCAGCCGCGGGGCAACTAATGAAAAACTGTTTTTT. The chain joins TRBV5-5 to TRBJ1-4; D remains unclear. Trimming removed 4 bases from V and 0 bases from J, with 7 bases in between. This CDR3 contains 14 residues. The germline CDR1 and CDR2 sequences are SGHKS and YYEKEE (reference sequence).

The chain couples TRBV6-1 to TRBJ2-7, with TRBD1 as a possible D gene (6 bases). The CDR3 is 12 residues long. The germline gives CDR1 MNHNS, CDR2 SASEGT. The V gene lost 5 bases and the J gene lost 1 base, with 6 bases spanning the gap. The chain's CDR3 is CASSTGSYEQYF. Written as DNA, the CDR3 is TGTGCCAGCAGTACAGGGTCCTACGAGCAGTACTTC.

The chain joins TRBV21-1 to TRBJ2-5; the table's TRBD2 call for D was not verified on the DNA. TRBV21-1 is marked as a pseudogene. The CDR3 totals 18 residues. CDR3 residues: CASSKVGLAKPKQETQYF. The DNA of the CDR3 is TGTGCCAGCAGCAAAGTTGGACTAGCGAAACCAAAACAAGAGACCCAGTACTTC.

V and J are TRBV2 and TRBJ2-7; 7 bases fit TRBD2. The CDR3 contains 18 residues. Per the germline V gene, CDR1 is SNHLY and CDR2 is FYNNEI. Trimming cost V 7 bases and J 1 base; bases outside gene matches: 19. As DNA, the CDR3 is TGTGCCAGCAAGTCTTACCTGGGGGGGGGTCTCGGATCCTACGAGCAGTACTTC. This translates into CASKSYLGGGLGSYEQYF. Filled out from reference TRBV2 and TRBJ2-7, the complete variable domain reads EPEVTQTPSHQVTQMGQEVILRCVPISNHLYFYWYRQILGQKVEFLVSFYNNEISEKSEIFDDQFSVERPDGSNFTLKIRSTKLEDSAMYFCASKSYLGGGLGSYEQYFGPGTRLTVT.

V gene TRBV25-1 combines with J gene TRBJ2-1, with 9 positions matching TRBD2. Germline values: CDR1 MGHDK, CDR2 SYGVNS. The CDR3 is 14 residues long. V trimming: 6 bases; J trimming: 7 bases; junction bases outside the gene matches: 7. CDR3 nucleotides: TGTGCCAGCAGGACGGGGACTAGCTGGAATGAGCAGTTCTTC. As protein: CASRTGTSWNEQFF.

The J gene is TRBJ2-1, the V gene TRBV27; D might be TRBD2 (6 bases). V was shortened by 2 bases and J by 4 bases, with 12 bases between the two germline ends. Germline V gene lookup returns CDR1 MNHEY and CDR2 SMNVEV (reference sequence). The CDR3 is 15 amino acids. The CDR3 is CASSLGIAAYNEQFF. Written as DNA, the CDR3 is TGTGCCAGCAGTTTAGGGATAGCGGCATACAATGAGCAGTTCTTC.

The chain has TRBV11-2 and TRBJ2-5; D may be TRBD1 (6 bases). V dropped 4 bases and J dropped 5 bases, with 8 bases sitting between them. This CDR3 spans 12 amino acids. The germline V gene has CDR1 SGHAT and CDR2 FQNNGV. CDR3 bases: TGTGCCAGCAGCTCCCAGGGGGAGACCCAGTACTTC. It translates to CASSSQGETQYF.

The J gene is TRBJ2-1, the V gene TRBV6-5, with TRBD2 identical over 8 bases. The J segment lost 2 bases and the V segment lost 7 bases, leaving 7 bases of the junction unmatched. Germline loops: CDR1 MNHEY, CDR2 SVGAGI. CDR3 length: 15 amino acids. CDR3 protein: CASTRAGVTYNEQFF. For the CDR3, the DNA is TGTGCCAGCACTCGAGCGGGAGTGACCTACAATGAGCAGTTCTTC.

V gene TRBV6-5 combines with J gene TRBJ2-5; the D gene is possibly TRBD2 (6 bases). The CDR3 has 12 amino acids. Trimming removed 6 bases at V and 7 bases at J, with 12 bases between. Germline CDR1 reads MNHEY; CDR2 reads SVGAGI. For the CDR3, the DNA is TGTGCCAGCAGGACAGTGGGGGGGACCCAGTACTTC. Translated, it gives CASRTVGGTQYF.

This clone occurred once. The rearrangement joins TRBV6-1 to TRBJ1-5; D possibly corresponds to TRBD1 (6 bases). The CDR3 loop spans 15 amino acids. The V and J ends lost 7 bases and 3 bases respectively, with 16 bases between them. Germline V lookup: CDR1 MNHNS, CDR2 SASEGT. The DNA for the CDR3 is TGTGCCAGCAAGGATGGTCAGGGGTACAATCAGCCCCAGCATTTT. Amino acid sequence: CASKDGQGYNQPQHF.

CDR3 loop: CASSLGYFFVAGQSSYNEQFF. The DNA for the CDR3 is TGTGCCAGCAGCTTAGGTTACTTTTTCGTAGCGGGACAGAGCTCCTACAATGAGCAGTTCTTC. The V gene is TRBV7-6, the J gene TRBJ2-1; tentatively, D is TRBD2 (8 bases). V was pared by 1 base and J by 0 bases, with 25 bases between. The CDR3 is made up of 21 amino acids. Germline V CDR1 and CDR2: SGHVS, FNYEAQ. Full variable domain (missing parts from reference TRBV7-6 and TRBJ2-1): GAGVSQSPRYKVTKRGQDVALRCDPISGHVSLYWYRQALGQGPEFLTYFNYEAQQDKSGLPNDRFSAERPEGSISTLTIQRTEQRDSAMYRCASSLGYFFVAGQSSYNEQFFGPGTRLTVL.

The chain joins TRBV19 to TRBJ1-5; the match to TRBD1 covers 11 bases. The CDR3 has 18 amino acids. Germline loops: CDR1 LNHDA, CDR2 SQIVND (reference sequence). V shed 4 bases and J 1 base; nucleotides not matched to a gene: 9. The CDR3 nucleotides are TGTGCCAGTAGTAAATCCCGGACAGGGGGCGCGAGCAATCAGCCCCAGCATTTT. It is translated as CASSKSRTGGASNQPQHF.

Notes on this clone: One end of the junction fails to match germline, which may point to a read error. V and J are TRBV28 and TRBJ2-3; D unclear. Per the germline V gene, CDR1 is MDHEN and CDR2 is SYDVKM. The CDR3 spans 14 residues. CDR3 amino acids: CASSSRFVSYNFIF. CDR3 sequence (DNA): TGTGCCAGCAGTTCTCGTTTCGTTAGTTATAACTTTATTTTT.

V is TRBV23-1 and J is TRBJ2-1; 7 bases map to TRBD2. TRBV23-1 is marked as an open reading frame, function uncertain. The CDR3 runs to 14 residues. V lost 0 bases to trimming and J lost 6 bases; unmatched junction nucleotides: 2. CDR3 coding DNA: TGCGCCAGCAGTCAATCCGGGACTATCAATGAGCAGTTCTTC. This sequence encodes CASSQSGTINEQFF.